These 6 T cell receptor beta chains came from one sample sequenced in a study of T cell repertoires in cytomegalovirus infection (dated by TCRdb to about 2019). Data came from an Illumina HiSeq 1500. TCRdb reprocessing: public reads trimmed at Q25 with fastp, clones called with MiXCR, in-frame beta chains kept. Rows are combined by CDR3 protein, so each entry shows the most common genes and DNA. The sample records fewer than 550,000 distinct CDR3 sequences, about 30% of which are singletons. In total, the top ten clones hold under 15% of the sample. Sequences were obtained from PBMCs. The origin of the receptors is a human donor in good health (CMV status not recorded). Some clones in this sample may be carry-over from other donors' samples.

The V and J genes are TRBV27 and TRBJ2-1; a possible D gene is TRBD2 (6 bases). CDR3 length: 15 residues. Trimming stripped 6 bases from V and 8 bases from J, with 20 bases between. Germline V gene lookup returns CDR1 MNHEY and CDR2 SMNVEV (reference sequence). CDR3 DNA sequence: TGTGCCAGCAGCCCCCCCGGGCGGGAAGGGGATGAGCAGTTCTTC. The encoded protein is CASSPPGREGDEQFF.

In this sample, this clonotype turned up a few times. Here the CDR3 reads CASSWARGSGGYTF. The CDR3 bases are TGTGCCAGCAGCTGGGCCAGGGGGTCCGGAGGCTACACCTTC. V usage is TRBV11-2 and J usage is TRBJ1-2; 7 bases are shared with TRBD1. The CDR3 extends over 14 amino acids. The V segment lost 4 bases and the J segment 8 bases; nucleotides outside the gene matches: 10. Looked up from germline, CDR1 is SGHAT and CDR2 is FQNNGV.

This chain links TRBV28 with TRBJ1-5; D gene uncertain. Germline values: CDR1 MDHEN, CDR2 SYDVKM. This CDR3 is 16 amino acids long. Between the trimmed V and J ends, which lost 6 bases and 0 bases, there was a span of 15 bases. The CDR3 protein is CASRTRTPYSNQPQHF. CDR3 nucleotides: TGTGCCAGCAGAACTCGGACGCCCTATAGCAATCAGCCCCAGCATTTT.

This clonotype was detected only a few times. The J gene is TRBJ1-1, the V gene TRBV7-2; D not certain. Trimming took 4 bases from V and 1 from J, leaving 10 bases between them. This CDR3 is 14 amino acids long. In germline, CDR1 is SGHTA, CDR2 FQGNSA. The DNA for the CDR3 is TGTGCCAGCAGCTACCCATGGGGGAACACTGAAGCTTTCTTT. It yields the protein CASSYPWGNTEAFF.

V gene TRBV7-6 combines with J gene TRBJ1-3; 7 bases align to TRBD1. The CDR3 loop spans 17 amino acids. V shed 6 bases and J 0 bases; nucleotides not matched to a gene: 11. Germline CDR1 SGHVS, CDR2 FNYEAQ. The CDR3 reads CASSDFQQGYSGNTIYF. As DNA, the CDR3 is TGTGCCAGCAGTGATTTCCAACAGGGGTACTCTGGAAACACCATATATTTT.

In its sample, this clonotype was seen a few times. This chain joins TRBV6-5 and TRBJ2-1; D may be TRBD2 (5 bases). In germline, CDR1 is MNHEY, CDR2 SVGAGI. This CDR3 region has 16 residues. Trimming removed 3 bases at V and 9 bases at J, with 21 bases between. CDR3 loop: CASSYFWDSAGREQFF. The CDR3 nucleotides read TGTGCCAGCAGTTATTTTTGGGATAGCGCAGGCCGTGAGCAGTTCTTC.